This T cell receptor beta chain was profiled in a study of CD8 T cells in Susac syndrome. About the study: Treatment at blood withdrawal was none, corticosteroids, or intravenous immunoglobulin alone in Susac syndrome patients.

To note about this clonotype: Its antigen is undetermined.

Reverse transcription of about 0.45 to 1 ug RNA was performed with random hexamers. Using its own MiXCR run on the immunoSEQ multiplex PCR reads, TCRdb lists one record per CDR3 protein. The profile shows roughly 150,000 distinct CDR3 sequences, approximately 95% of them singletons. Germline assignment: CDR1 MDHEN and CDR2 SYDVKM. V lost 1 base and J 2 bases, leaving 9 bases between the germline ends. CDR3 size: 15 residues. The study, taken as a whole, reports: Acknowledgment was made by the study that its TCR sequencing and HLA analysis involved a relatively small number of individuals. Clonal expansion was not observed in the Susac syndrome CD4+ T cell repertoires.

This chain links TRBV28 with TRBJ2-1, with a possible D match to TRBD1 (6 bases). The receptor was isolated from a human donor with Susac syndrome. The sequenced material came from CD4+ T cells from PBMCs. The DNA of the CDR3 is TGTGCCAGCAGTTTATCGCAGGGGCCCTACAATGAGCAGTTCTTC. This gives the protein CASSLSQGPYNEQFF.